This is a list of T cell receptor beta chains from one sample in a study of regulatory T cells in long-lasting Graves disease. TCRdb re-analysed the multiplex PCR reads in MiXCR, keeping a single row per CDR3 protein. In the table there are a few hundred thousand distinct CDR3 sequences, about a quarter of which are singletons. The sample consisted of peripheral blood mononuclear cells (PBMCs), taken when the disease was refractory, from a patient treated with antithyroid drugs. The receptors stem from a female donor with Graves disease. Each CDR3 is given with its conserved first and last residue. The order of the fields is CDR3 protein, CDR3 DNA, CDR3 length, clone size, J gene, D gene, V gene. D genes are given only for firm matches. Size tells how often a clone was seen (once, few, many) or the class of an expanded clone, and some rows leave it out.

cdr3_aa: CASSQGQGIQPQHF
cdr3_nt: TGTGCCAGCAGCCAAGGACAGGGAATCCAGCCCCAGCATTTT
cdr3_length: 14
clone_size: .
j_call: TRBJ1-5
d_call: TRBD1
v_call: TRBV6-1

cdr3_aa: CASALGGGTDTQYF
cdr3_nt: TGTGCCAGCGCCCTCGGGGGCGGCACAGATACGCAGTATTTT
cdr3_length: 14
clone_size: .
j_call: TRBJ2-3
d_call: .
v_call: TRBV7-3

cdr3_aa: CASSLDSGAEQYF
cdr3_nt: TGTGCCAGCAGCTTAGATTCAGGGGCCGAGCAGTACTTC
cdr3_length: 13
clone_size: few
j_call: TRBJ2-7
d_call: .
v_call: TRBV7-9

cdr3_aa: CSASVPRLGTETQYF
cdr3_nt: TGCAGTGCTAGCGTACCGAGACTAGGAACAGAGACCCAGTACTTC
cdr3_length: 15
clone_size: .
j_call: TRBJ2-5
d_call: .
v_call: TRBV20-1

cdr3_aa: CASSQTAGGSYEQYF
cdr3_nt: TGTGCCAGTAGTCAAACAGCGGGAGGGTCCTACGAGCAGTACTTC
cdr3_length: 15
clone_size: .
j_call: TRBJ2-7
d_call: TRBD2
v_call: TRBV19

cdr3_aa: CASSYPSQVGAYEQYF
cdr3_nt: TGTGCCAGCAGTTACCCCTCCCAGGTTGGGGCCTACGAGCAGTACTTC
cdr3_length: 16
clone_size: many
j_call: TRBJ2-7
d_call: .
v_call: TRBV6-5

cdr3_aa: CASSFPGQGSTEAFF
cdr3_nt: TGTGCCAGCAGCTTCCCGGGACAGGGGAGCACTGAAGCTTTCTTT
cdr3_length: 15
clone_size: many
j_call: TRBJ1-1
d_call: TRBD1
v_call: TRBV11-1

cdr3_aa: CASSFWTNNQPQHF
cdr3_nt: TGTGCCAGCAGCTTCTGGACTAACAATCAGCCCCAGCATTTT
cdr3_length: 14
clone_size: few
j_call: TRBJ1-5
d_call: .
v_call: TRBV7-2

cdr3_aa: CASRLDRAANYGYTF
cdr3_nt: TGTGCCAGCAGATTGGACAGGGCGGCTAACTATGGCTACACCTTC
cdr3_length: 15
clone_size: .
j_call: TRBJ1-2
d_call: TRBD1
v_call: TRBV2

cdr3_aa: CACRPHGEQYF
cdr3_nt: TGTGCCTGCCGGCCCCACGGGGAGCAGTACTTC
cdr3_length: 11
clone_size: .
j_call: TRBJ2-7
d_call: .
v_call: TRBV30

cdr3_aa: CASSLALLAGAGELFF
cdr3_nt: TGCGCCAGCAGCTTGGCGTTACTAGCGGGAGCCGGGGAGCTGTTTTTT
cdr3_length: 16
clone_size: many
j_call: TRBJ2-2
d_call: TRBD2
v_call: TRBV5-1

cdr3_aa: CASSLEEGAYEQYF
cdr3_nt: TGCGCCAGCAGCTTGGAGGAGGGCGCCTACGAGCAGTACTTC
cdr3_length: 14
clone_size: .
j_call: TRBJ2-7
d_call: .
v_call: TRBV5-1

cdr3_aa: CASSFSTRNNSPLHF
cdr3_nt: TGTGCCAGTAGTTTTTCGACAAGAAATAATTCACCCCTCCACTTT
cdr3_length: 15
clone_size: few
j_call: TRBJ1-6
d_call: .
v_call: TRBV19

cdr3_aa: CSVEIRGRGTEAFF
cdr3_nt: TGCAGCGTTGAAATCAGGGGCAGAGGCACTGAAGCTTTCTTT
cdr3_length: 14
clone_size: .
j_call: TRBJ1-1
d_call: .
v_call: TRBV29-1

cdr3_aa: CASSEASGEQETQYF
cdr3_nt: TGTGCCAGCAGTGAGGCTAGCGGAGAGCAAGAGACCCAGTACTTC
cdr3_length: 15
clone_size: many
j_call: TRBJ2-5
d_call: TRBD2
v_call: TRBV6-1

cdr3_aa: CASSNLAGGEPYEQYF
cdr3_nt: TGTGCCAGCAGTAACTTAGCGGGAGGGGAACCATACGAGCAGTACTTC
cdr3_length: 16
clone_size: .
j_call: TRBJ2-7
d_call: TRBD2
v_call: TRBV12-3/TRBV12-4

cdr3_aa: CASSEEHGNYGYTF
cdr3_nt: TGTGCCAGCAGTGAGGAACACGGAAACTATGGCTACACCTTC
cdr3_length: 14
clone_size: many
j_call: TRBJ1-2
d_call: .
v_call: TRBV2

cdr3_aa: CASSYTGDEQFF
cdr3_nt: TGTGCCAGCAGTTACACCGGGGATGAGCAGTTCTTC
cdr3_length: 12
clone_size: .
j_call: TRBJ2-1
d_call: .
v_call: TRBV6-9

cdr3_aa: CASRTQTVLNSPLHF
cdr3_nt: TGTGCCAGCAGAACTCAGACAGTCCTTAATTCACCCCTCCACTTT
cdr3_length: 15
clone_size: many
j_call: TRBJ1-6
d_call: .
v_call: TRBV2

cdr3_aa: CASSIPPFDGVAEAFF
cdr3_nt: TGTGCCAGTAGTATTCCCCCCTTTGACGGGGTTGCTGAAGCTTTCTTT
cdr3_length: 16
clone_size: few
j_call: TRBJ1-1
d_call: .
v_call: TRBV19

cdr3_aa: CAWSVNFGTSGRDYEQYF
cdr3_nt: TGTGCCTGGAGTGTAAATTTCGGGACTAGCGGGAGAGACTACGAGCAGTACTTC
cdr3_length: 18
clone_size: few
j_call: TRBJ2-7
d_call: TRBD2
v_call: TRBV30

cdr3_aa: CASSYSIGPTDIAKNIQYF
cdr3_nt: TGTGCCAGCAGTTACTCGATTGGGCCGACTGACATAGCCAAAAACATTCAGTACTTC
cdr3_length: 19
clone_size: .
j_call: TRBJ2-4
d_call: .
v_call: TRBV6-5

cdr3_aa: CASSIRGGGEKLFF
cdr3_nt: TGTGCCAGTAGTATCAGAGGGGGTGGGGAAAAACTGTTTTTT
cdr3_length: 14
clone_size: few
j_call: TRBJ1-4
d_call: .
v_call: TRBV19

cdr3_aa: CASSLGWIEGAQETQCF
cdr3_nt: TGTGCCAGCAGCTTAGGGTGGATAGAGGGAGCCCAAGAGACCCAGTGCTTC
cdr3_length: 17
clone_size: .
j_call: TRBJ2-5
d_call: .
v_call: TRBV7-9

cdr3_aa: CASSAGIAAFF
cdr3_nt: TGTGCCAGCAGTGCCGGGATAGCGGCTTTCTTT
cdr3_length: 11
clone_size: many
j_call: TRBJ1-1
d_call: .
v_call: TRBV25-1

cdr3_aa: CASSAFLGSPLHF
cdr3_nt: TGTGCCAGCAGTGCCTTCTTAGGTTCACCCCTCCACTTT
cdr3_length: 13
clone_size: .
j_call: TRBJ1-6
d_call: .
v_call: TRBV25-1